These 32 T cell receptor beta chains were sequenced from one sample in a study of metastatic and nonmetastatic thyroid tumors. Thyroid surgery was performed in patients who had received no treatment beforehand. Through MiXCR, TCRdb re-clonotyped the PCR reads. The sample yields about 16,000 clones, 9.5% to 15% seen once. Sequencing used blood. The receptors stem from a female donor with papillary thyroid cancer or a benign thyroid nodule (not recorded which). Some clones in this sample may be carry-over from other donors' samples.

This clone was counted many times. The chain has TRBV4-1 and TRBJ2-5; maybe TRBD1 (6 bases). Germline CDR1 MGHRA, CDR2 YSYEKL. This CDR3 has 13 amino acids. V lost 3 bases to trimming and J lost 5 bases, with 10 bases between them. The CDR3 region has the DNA TGCGCCAGCAGCCAGGGGGCTGCCGAGACCCAGTACTTC. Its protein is CASSQGAAETQYF.

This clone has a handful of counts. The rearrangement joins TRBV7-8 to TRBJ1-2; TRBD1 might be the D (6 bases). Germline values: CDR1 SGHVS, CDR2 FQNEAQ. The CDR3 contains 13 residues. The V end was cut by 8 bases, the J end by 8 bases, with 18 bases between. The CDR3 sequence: CASGYRVGYGYTF. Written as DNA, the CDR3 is TGTGCCAGCGGCTACAGGGTCGGCTACGGCTACACCTTC.

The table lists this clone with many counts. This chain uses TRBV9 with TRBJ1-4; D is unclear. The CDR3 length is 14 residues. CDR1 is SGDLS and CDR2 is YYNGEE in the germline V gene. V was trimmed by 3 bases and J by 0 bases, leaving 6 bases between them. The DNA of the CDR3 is TGTGCCAGCAGCGGGATTGCAACTAATGAAAAACTGTTTTTT. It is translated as CASSGIATNEKLFF. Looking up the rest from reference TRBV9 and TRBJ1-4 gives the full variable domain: DSGVTQTPKHLITATGQRVTLRCSPRSGDLSVYWYQQSLDQGLQFLIQYYNGEERAKGNILERFSAQQFPDLHSELNLSSLELGDSALYFCASSGIATNEKLFFGSGTQLSVL.

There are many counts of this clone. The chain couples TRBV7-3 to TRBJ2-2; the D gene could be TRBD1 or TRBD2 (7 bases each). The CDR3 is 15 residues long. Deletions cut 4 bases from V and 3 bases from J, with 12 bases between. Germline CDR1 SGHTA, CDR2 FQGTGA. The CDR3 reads CASSWAGGDTGELFF. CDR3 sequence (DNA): TGTGCCAGCAGCTGGGCAGGGGGGGACACCGGGGAGCTGTTTTTT. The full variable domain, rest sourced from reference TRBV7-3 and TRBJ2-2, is GAGVSQTPSNKVTEKGKYVELRCDPISGHTALYWYRQSLGQGPEFLIYFQGTGAADDSGLPNDRFFAVRPEGSVSTLKIQRTERGDSAVYLCASSWAGGDTGELFFGEGSRLTVL.

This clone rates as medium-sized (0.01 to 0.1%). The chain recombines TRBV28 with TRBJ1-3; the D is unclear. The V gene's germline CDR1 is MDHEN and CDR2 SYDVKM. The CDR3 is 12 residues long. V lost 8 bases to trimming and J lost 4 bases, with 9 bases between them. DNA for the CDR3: TGTGCCAGCTCCCAGCCGGGAAACACCATATATTTT. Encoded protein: CASSQPGNTIYF.

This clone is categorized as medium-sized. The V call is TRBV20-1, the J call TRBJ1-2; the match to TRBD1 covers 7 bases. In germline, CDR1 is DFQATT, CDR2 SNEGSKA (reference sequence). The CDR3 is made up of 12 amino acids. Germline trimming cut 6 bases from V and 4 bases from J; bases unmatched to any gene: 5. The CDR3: CSATQGSYGYTF. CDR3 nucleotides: TGCAGTGCGACACAGGGGAGCTATGGCTACACCTTC.

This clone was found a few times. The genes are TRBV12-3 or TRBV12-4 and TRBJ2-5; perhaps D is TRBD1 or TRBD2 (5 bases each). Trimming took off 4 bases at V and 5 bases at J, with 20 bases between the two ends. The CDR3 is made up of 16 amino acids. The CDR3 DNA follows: TGTGCCAGCAGTTCCAGATTCCGGGACCCCACGGAGACCCAGTACTTC. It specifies CASSSRFRDPTETQYF.

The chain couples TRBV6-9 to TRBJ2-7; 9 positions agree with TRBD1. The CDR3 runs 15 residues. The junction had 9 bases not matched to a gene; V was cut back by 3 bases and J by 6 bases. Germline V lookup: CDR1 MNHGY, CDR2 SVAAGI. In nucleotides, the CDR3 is TGTGCCAGCAGTTACACGACAGGGGGGGGGTTCGAGCAGTACTTC. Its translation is CASSYTTGGGFEQYF.

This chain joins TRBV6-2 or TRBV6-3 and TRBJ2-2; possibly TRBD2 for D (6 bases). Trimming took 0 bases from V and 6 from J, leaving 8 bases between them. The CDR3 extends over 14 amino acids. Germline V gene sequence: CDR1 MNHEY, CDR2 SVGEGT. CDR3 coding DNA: TGTGCCAGCAGTTACTCTAGGGAGGCCGGGGAGCTGTTTTTT. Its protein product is CASSYSREAGELFF.

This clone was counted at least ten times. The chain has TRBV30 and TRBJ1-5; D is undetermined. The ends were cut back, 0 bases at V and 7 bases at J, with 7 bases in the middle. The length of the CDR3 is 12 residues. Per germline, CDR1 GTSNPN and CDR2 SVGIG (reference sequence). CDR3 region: CAWSVFGQPQHF. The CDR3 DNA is TGTGCCTGGAGTGTATTTGGCCAGCCCCAGCATTTT.

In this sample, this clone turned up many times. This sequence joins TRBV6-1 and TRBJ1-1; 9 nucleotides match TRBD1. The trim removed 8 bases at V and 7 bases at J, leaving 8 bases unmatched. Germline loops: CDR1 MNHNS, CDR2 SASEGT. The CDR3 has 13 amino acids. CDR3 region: CASQRTGEFEAFF. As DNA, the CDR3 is TGTGCCAGCCAGCGGACAGGGGAGTTTGAAGCTTTCTTT.

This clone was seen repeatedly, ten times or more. CDR3 in DNA: TGTGCCAGCAGCGTAGGCGGCGGGGGGGCCTTGGGAGAGCAGTTCTTC. Protein sequence: CASSVGGGGALGEQFF. The chain couples TRBV9 to TRBJ2-1, with 9 bases that match TRBD2. The V gene end was trimmed by 0 bases and the J gene end by 10 bases; junction bases not matched to a gene: 11. CDR1 and CDR2 from the germline V gene are SGDLS and YYNGEE. The length of the CDR3 is 16 residues.

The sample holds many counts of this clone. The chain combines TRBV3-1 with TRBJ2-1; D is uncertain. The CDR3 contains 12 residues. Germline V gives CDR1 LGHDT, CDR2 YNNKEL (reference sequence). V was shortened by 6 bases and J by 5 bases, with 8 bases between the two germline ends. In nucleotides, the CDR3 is TGTGCCAGCAGGGGCGTCAACAATGAGCAGTTCTTC. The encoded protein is CASRGVNNEQFF.

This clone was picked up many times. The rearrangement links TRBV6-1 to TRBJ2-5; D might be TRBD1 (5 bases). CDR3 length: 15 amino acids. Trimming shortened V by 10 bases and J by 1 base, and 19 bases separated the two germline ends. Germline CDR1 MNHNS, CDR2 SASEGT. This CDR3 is CAINRRLYGQETQYF. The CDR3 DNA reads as TGTGCCATCAACAGGCGGCTGTACGGCCAAGAGACCCAGTACTTC.

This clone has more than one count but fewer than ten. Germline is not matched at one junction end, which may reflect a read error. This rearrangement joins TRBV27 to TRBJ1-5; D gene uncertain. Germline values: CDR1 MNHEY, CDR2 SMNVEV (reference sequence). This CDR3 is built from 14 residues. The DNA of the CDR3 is TGTGCCAGCAGCCCGACGTATAGCAATCAGCACCAGAATTTT. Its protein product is CASSPTYSNQHQNF.

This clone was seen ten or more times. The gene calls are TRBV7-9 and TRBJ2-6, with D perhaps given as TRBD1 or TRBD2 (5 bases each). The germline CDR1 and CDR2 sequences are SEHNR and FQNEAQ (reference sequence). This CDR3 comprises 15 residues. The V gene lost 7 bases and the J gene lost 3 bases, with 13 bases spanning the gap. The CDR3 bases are TGTGCCAGCATCCCCCCGAGGGGTGGGGCCAACGTCCTGACTTTC. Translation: CASIPPRGGANVLTF.

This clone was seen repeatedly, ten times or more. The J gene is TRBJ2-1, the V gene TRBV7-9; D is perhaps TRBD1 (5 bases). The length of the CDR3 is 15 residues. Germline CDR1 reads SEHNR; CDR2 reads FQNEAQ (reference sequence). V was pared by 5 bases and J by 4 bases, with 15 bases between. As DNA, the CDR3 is TGTGCCAGCAGCCCTTGGCAGGGAAATTACAATGAGCAGTTCTTC. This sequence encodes CASSPWQGNYNEQFF.

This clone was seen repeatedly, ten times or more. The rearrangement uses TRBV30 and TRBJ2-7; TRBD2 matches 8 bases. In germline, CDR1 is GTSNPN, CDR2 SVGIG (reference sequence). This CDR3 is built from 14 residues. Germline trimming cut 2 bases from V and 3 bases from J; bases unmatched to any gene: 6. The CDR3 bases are TGTGCCTGGAGTACGGGGGGGCTCCGCTACGAGCAGTACTTC. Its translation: CAWSTGGLRYEQYF.

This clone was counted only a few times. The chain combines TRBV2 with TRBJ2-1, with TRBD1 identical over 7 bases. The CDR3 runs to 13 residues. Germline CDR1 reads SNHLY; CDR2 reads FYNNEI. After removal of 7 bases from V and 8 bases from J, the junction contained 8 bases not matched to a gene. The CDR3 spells CASTGQVGHEQFF. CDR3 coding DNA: TGTGCCAGCACCGGACAGGTGGGCCATGAGCAGTTCTTC. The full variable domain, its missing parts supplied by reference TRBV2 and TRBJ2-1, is EPEVTQTPSHQVTQMGQEVILRCVPISNHLYFYWYRQILGQKVEFLVSFYNNEISEKSEIFDDQFSVERPDGSNFTLKIRSTKLEDSAMYFCASTGQVGHEQFFGPGTRLTVL.

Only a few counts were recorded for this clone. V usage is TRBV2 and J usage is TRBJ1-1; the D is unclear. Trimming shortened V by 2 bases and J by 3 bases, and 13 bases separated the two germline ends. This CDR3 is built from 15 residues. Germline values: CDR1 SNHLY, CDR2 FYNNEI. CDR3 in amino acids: CASSESLIGDTEAFF. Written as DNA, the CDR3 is TGTGCCAGCAGTGAATCCTTGATCGGGGACACTGAAGCTTTCTTT.

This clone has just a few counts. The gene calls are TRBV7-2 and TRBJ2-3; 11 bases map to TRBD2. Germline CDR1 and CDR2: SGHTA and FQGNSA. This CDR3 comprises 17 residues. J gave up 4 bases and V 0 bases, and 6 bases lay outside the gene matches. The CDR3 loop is CASSLALLAGDADTQYF. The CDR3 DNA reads TGTGCCAGCAGCTTAGCGTTACTAGCGGGAGATGCAGATACGCAGTATTTT.

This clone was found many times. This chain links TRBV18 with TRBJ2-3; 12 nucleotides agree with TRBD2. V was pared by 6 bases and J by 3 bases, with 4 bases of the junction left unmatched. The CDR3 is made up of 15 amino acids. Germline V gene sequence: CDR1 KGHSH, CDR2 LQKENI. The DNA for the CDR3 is TGTGCCAGCTCGCGTGGGACTAGCGGGACAGATACGCAGTATTTT. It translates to CASSRGTSGTDTQYF.

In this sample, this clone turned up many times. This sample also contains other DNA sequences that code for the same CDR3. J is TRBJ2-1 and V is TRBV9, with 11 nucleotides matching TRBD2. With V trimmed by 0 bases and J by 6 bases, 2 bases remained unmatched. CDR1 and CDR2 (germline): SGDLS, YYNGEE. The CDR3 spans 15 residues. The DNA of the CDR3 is TGTGCCAGCAGCGTAGGTGGGACTAGCGGCAATGAGCAGTTCTTC. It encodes CASSVGGTSGNEQFF.

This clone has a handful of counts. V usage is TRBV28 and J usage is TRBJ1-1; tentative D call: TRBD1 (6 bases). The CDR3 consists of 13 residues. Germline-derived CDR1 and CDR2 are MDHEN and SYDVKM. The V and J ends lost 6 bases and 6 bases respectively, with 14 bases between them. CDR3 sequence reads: CASRWGHVSEAFF. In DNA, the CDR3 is TGTGCCAGCAGGTGGGGACATGTATCTGAAGCTTTCTTT.

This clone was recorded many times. The CDR3 sequence: CASSSLRGIRAPGELFF. The CDR3 coding sequence is TGTGCCAGCAGCTCGCTGCGGGGGATTCGGGCACCCGGGGAGCTGTTTTTT. The chain couples TRBV11-1 to TRBJ2-2; 7 bases agree with TRBD2. Trimming cost V 4 bases and J 6 bases; bases outside gene matches: 14. The CDR3 is made up of 17 amino acids. Germline V gene lookup returns CDR1 SGHAT and CDR2 FQDESV (reference sequence).

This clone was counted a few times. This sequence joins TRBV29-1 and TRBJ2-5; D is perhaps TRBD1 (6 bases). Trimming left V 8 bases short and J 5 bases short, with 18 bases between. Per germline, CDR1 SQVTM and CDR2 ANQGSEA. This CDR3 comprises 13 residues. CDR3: CSTPGQRRETQYF. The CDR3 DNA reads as TGCAGCACACCTGGACAGAGGAGGGAGACCCAGTACTTC.

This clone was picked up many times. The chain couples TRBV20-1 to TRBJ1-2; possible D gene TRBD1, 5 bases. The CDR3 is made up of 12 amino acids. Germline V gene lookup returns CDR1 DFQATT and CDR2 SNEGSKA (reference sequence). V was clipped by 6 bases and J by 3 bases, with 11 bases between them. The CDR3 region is CSARDAHYGYTF. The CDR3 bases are TGCAGTGCCAGGGACGCTCACTATGGCTACACCTTC.

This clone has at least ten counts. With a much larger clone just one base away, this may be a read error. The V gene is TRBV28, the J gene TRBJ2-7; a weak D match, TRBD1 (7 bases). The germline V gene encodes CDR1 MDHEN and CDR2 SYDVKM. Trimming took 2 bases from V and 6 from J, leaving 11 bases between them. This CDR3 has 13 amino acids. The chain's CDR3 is CASSLTGDCEQYF. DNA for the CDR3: TGTGCCAGCAGTTTAACAGGGGACTGCGAGCAGTACTTC.

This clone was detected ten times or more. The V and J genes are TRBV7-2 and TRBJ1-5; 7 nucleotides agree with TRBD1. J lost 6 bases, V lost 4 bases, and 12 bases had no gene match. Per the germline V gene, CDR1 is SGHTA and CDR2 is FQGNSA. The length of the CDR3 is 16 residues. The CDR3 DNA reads TGTGCCAGCAGCTCTCAGACAGGGATGGCGAGTCAGCCCCAGCATTTT. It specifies CASSSQTGMASQPQHF.

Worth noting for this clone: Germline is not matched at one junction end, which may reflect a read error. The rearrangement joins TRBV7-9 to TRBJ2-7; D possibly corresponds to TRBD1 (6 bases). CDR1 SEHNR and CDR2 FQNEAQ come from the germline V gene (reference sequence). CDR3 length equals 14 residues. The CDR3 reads CASIPRQARDERYF. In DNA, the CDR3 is TGTGCCAGCATCCCGAGACAGGCCCGTGACGAGCGGTACTTC.

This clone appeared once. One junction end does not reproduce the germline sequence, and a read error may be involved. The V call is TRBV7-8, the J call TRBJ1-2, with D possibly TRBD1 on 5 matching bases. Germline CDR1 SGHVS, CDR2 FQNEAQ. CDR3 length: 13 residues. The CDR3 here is CASSPCDSYVYTF. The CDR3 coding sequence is TGTGCCAGCAGCCCCTGTGACAGTTATGTCTACACCTTC.

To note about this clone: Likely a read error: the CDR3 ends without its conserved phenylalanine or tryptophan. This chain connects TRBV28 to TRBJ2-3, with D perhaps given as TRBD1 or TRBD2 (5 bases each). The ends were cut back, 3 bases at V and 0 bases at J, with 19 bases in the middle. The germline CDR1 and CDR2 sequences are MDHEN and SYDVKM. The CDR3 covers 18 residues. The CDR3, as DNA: TGTGCCAGCAGTTTTCAGGGAGAAATTGGTTTTAGCACAGATACGCAGTATTTA. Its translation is CASSFQGEIGFSTDTQYL.